What follows is one T cell receptor beta chain and its context. Its specificity is unknown. Germline assignment: CDR1 MGHDK and CDR2 SYGVNS. V was pared by 6 bases and J by 7 bases, with 15 bases between. There are 13 residues in the CDR3. In the naive CD8 group, cells lacked CD45RO and were positively selected for CCR7, so terminally differentiated effector memory CD45RA+ cells were left out. Each sample came from a Caucasian adult donor living in Nashville, Tennessee. These data originate in a study of shared clonotypes between healthy human individuals. About the research overall: Ranging from 18 to 49 in age, donors were two women and a few men. Overall study results and limits: Approximately 5% was the fraction of naive CD4 clonotypes found shared across a few donors.

Assay execution proceeded at the deep level. The data were produced by immunoSEQ multiplex PCR, yet TCRdb's version contains in-frame clones alone and is incomplete. The table has about 2,100,000 clones, about 92% seen once. The receptor was isolated from a man younger than 35 in good health. Some clones in this sample may be carry-over from other donors' samples. The chain joins TRBV25-1 to TRBJ1-1, with D tentatively TRBD1 (6 bases). Sequenced sample: naive CD8+ T cells from PBMCs. This CDR3 is CASSTRGGNEAFF. The CDR3, as DNA: TGTGCCAGCAGCACGAGGGGGGGAAATGAAGCTTTCTTT.